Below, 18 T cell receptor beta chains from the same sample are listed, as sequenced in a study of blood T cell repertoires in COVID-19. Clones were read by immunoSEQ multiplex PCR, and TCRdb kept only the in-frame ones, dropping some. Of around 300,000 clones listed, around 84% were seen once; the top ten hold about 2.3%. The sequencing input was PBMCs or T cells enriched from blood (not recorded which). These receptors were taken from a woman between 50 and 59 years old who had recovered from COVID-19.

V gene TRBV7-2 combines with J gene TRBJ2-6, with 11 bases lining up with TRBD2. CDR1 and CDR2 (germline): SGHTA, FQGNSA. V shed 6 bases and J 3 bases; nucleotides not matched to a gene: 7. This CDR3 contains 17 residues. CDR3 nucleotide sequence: TGTGCCAGCAGTTGGCTACTAGCGGGAGTTGGGGCCAACGTCCTGACTTTC. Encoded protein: CASSWLLAGVGANVLTF.

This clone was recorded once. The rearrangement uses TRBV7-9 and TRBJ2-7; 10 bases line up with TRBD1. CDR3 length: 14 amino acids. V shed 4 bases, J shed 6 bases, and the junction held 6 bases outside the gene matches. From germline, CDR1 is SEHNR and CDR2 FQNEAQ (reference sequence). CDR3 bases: TGTGCCAGCAGCTATGGACAGGGGGAGGTCGAGCAGTACTTC. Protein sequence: CASSYGQGEVEQYF.

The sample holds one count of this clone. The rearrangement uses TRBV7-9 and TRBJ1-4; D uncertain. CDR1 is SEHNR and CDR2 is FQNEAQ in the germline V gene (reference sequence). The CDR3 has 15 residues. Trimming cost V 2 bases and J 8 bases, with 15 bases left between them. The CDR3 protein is CASSLSPGRQEKLFF. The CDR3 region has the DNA TGTGCCAGCAGCTTATCCCCAGGCCGGCAGGAAAAACTGTTTTTT.

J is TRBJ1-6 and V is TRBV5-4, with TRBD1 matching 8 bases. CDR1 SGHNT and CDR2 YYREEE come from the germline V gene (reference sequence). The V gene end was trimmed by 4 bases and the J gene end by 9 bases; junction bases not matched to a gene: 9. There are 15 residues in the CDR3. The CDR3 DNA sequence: TGTGCCAGCAGCCCGCAGACAGGGGAGAGTTCACCCCTCCACTTT. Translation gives CASSPQTGESSPLHF.

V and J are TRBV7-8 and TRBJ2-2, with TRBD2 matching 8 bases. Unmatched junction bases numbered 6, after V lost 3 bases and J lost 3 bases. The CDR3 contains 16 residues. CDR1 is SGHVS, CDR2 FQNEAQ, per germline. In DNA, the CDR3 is TGTGCCAGCAGCTTTAGGCGGGAGGATTACACCGGGGAGCTGTTTTTT. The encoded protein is CASSFRREDYTGELFF.

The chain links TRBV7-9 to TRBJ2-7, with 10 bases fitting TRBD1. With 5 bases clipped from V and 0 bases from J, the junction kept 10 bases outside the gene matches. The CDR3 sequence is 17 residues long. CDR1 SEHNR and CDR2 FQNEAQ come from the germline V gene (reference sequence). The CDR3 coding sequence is TGTGCCAGCAGCCATCCGACAGGGGGCATCCCCTCCTACGAGCAGTACTTC. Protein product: CASSHPTGGIPSYEQYF.

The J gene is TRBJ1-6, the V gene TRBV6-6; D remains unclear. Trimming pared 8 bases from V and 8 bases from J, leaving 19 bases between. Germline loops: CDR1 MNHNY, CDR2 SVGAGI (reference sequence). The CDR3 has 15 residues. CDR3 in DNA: TGTGCCAGCCGATTGACGTTAACTAATGATTCACCCCTCCACTTT. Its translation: CASRLTLTNDSPLHF.

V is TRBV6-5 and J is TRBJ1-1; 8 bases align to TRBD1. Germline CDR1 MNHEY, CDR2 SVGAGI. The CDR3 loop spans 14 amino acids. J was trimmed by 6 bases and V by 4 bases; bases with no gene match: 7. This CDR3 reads CASSSRDRLAEAFF. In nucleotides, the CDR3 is TGTGCCAGCAGTTCCAGGGACAGGCTGGCTGAAGCTTTCTTT.

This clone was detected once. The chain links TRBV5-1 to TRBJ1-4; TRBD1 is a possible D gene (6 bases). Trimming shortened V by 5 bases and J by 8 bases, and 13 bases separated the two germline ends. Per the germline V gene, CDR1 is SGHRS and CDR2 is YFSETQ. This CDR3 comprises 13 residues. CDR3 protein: CASRPSDREKLFF. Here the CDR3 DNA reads TGCGCCAGCAGACCCTCCGACAGGGAAAAACTGTTTTTT.

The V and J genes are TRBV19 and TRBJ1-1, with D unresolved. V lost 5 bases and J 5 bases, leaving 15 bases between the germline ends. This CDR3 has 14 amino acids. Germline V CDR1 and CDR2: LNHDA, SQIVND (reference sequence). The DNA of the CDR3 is TGTGCCAGTAGTTTCGGGTCCCCATCTACTGAAGCTTTCTTT. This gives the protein CASSFGSPSTEAFF.

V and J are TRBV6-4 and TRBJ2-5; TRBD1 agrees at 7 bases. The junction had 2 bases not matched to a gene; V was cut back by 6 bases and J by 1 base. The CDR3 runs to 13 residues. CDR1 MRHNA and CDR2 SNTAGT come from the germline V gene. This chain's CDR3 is CASSRDSQETQYF. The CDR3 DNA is TGTGCCAGCAGCAGGGACAGCCAAGAGACCCAGTACTTC.

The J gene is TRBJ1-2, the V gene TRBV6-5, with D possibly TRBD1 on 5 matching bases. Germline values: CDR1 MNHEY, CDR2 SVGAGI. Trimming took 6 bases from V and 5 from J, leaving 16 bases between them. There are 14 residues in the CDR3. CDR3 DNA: TGTGCCAGCAGAGGGACTACCCTGCTATATGGCTACACCTTC. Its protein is CASRGTTLLYGYTF.

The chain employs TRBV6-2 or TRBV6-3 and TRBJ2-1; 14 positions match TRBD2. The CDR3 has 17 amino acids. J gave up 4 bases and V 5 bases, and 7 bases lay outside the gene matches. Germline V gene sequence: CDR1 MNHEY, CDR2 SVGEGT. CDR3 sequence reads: CASSQRLAGGPYNEQFF. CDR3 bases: TGTGCCAGCAGTCAACGACTAGCGGGAGGGCCATACAATGAGCAGTTCTTC.

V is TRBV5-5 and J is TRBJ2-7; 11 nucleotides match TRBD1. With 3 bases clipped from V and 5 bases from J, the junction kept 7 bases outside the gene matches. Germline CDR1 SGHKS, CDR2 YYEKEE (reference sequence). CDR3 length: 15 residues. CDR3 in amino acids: CASSSRTGGFDEQYF. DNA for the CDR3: TGTGCCAGCAGCTCCCGGACAGGGGGCTTCGACGAGCAGTACTTC.

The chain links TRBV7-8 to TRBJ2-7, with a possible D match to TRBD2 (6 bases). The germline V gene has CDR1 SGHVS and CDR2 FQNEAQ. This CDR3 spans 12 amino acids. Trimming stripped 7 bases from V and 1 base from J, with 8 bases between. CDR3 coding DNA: TGTGCCAGCAATGGGGGGTCCTACGAGCAGTACTTC. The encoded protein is CASNGGSYEQYF.

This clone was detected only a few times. The CDR3 DNA reads as TGTGCCAGCAGTTACTCCATGTCAGGGGGCGTCGATGAAAAACTGTTTTTT. This encodes CASSYSMSGGVDEKLFF. This chain connects TRBV6-2 or TRBV6-3 to TRBJ1-4; TRBD1 agrees at 8 bases. Germline-derived CDR1 and CDR2 are MNHEY and SVGEGT. V was clipped by 0 bases and J by 6 bases; unmatched bases: 9. The CDR3 length is 17 residues.

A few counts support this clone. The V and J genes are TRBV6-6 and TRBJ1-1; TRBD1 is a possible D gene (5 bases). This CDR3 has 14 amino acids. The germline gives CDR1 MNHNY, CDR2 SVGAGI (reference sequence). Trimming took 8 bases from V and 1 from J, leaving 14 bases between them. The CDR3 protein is CASDFGGTNTEAFF. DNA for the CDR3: TGTGCCAGCGATTTCGGGGGTACGAACACTGAAGCTTTCTTT.

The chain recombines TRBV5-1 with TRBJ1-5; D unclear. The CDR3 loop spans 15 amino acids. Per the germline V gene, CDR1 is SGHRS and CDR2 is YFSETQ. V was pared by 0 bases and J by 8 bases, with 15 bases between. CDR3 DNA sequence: TGCGCCAGCAGCTTGGATGGCAGCTCCGAGGAGCCCCAGCATTTT. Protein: CASSLDGSSEEPQHF.